The clone carrying this TCR beta chain was counted a few times. Its antigen remains unidentified. This record comes from a study of beta chain features in type 1 diabetes. In germline, CDR1 is LGHNA, CDR2 YSLEER. The V and J ends lost 4 bases and 0 bases respectively, with 10 bases between them. The CDR3 has 14 amino acids. Sorting gave populations that all exceeded 95% purity. Expressed TCRB transcripts were sequenced after all isolated RNA was converted to cDNA. Naive, central memory and regulatory T cell samples yielded about 4 million reads on average. Produced via immunoSEQ multiplex PCR; TCRdb's table is partial and in-frame only. In the table there are hundreds of thousands of clones, around 16% of which are singletons. Study results and limitations: Within each of all four CD4+ subsets, Type 1 diabetes patients had TCRB CDR3s that were moderately but significantly shorter. The naive, central memory and Treg TCRB repertoires showed an apparent similarity that was greater among patients than among healthy donors.

The TCR sequence derives from a man younger than 35 with type 1 diabetes. The chain couples TRBV4-3 to TRBJ2-7; D is undetermined. The specimen sequenced was naive CD4+ T cells from blood. DNA of the CDR3: TGCGCCAGCAGCCCCGCCGGTCGCTCCTACGAGCAGTACTTC. It yields the protein CASSPAGRSYEQYF.